One TCR beta chain is described in this entry. Read coverage stops 3 residues before the CDR3 terminus; the germline J gene supplies the remainder. This entry is derived from a study of T cells in women clearing cervical HPV infection. Sequencing was performed with immunoSEQ multiplex PCR; in TCRdb, only in-frame clones are kept and a portion is missing. This repertoire includes approximately 52,000 clones. The CDR3 consists of 14 residues. CDR1 and CDR2 from the germline V gene are SGHKS and YYEKEE (reference sequence). V lost 3 bases, J lost 0 bases, and 7 bases lay in between. The rearrangement uses TRBV5-5 and TRBJ2-4, with a possible D match to TRBD2 (5 bases). The sequenced sample consisted of blood buffy coat. This TCR derives from a woman between 18 and 70 years old with a cervical HPV16 infection that either progressed to CIN3+ or cleared (not recorded which). Incomplete CDR3 DNA: TGTGCCAGCAGCTCCGAGGGAGCCAAAAACATT. This sequence encodes CASSSEGAKNI. In full, the CDR3 is CASSSEGAKNIQYF.